The 6 T cell receptor beta chains below all came from one sample that was sequenced in a study of blood T cell repertoires in COVID-19. The repertoire was sequenced with immunoSEQ multiplex PCR; TCRdb's copy has only in-frame clones and lacks some. The repertoire includes about 150,000 clones, 65% to 85% of them detected once, and around 3.5% sits in the top ten. The sequencing input was peripheral blood. The receptors here all came from a woman older than 75 with acute or convalescent COVID-19.

This chain uses TRBV12-3 or TRBV12-4 with TRBJ1-2; D uncertain. Trimming left V 7 bases short and J 5 bases short, with 8 bases between. The CDR3 is 11 residues long. CDR3 DNA sequence: TGTGCCAGCAAATTCCGGTATGGCTACACCTTC. Translating gives CASKFRYGYTF.

The V call is TRBV19, the J call TRBJ1-5; 11 bases align to TRBD1. Germline trimming cut 4 bases from V and 9 bases from J; bases unmatched to any gene: 11. Germline CDR1 reads LNHDA; CDR2 reads SQIVND (reference sequence). The CDR3 is 16 residues long. CDR3 DNA: TGTGCCAGTAGTACAGGGACAGGGGGTATCAGTGGGCCCCAGCATTTT. Translating it yields CASSTGTGGISGPQHF.

The genes are TRBV10-3 and TRBJ2-3, with 7 positions matching TRBD2. Germline CDR1 reads ENHRY; CDR2 reads SYGVKD. Germline trimming cut 2 bases from V and 2 bases from J; bases unmatched to any gene: 4. There are 15 residues in the CDR3. The CDR3 bases are TGTGCCATCAGTGAGCCAGCGGGGAACACAGATACGCAGTATTTT. This sequence encodes CAISEPAGNTDTQYF.

To note about this clone: At the DNA level, this CDR3 is encoded by other sequences in the same sample as well. This chain joins TRBV27 and TRBJ2-1; D gene unclear. The ends were cut back, 5 bases at V and 3 bases at J, with 8 bases in the middle. Germline assignment: CDR1 MNHEY and CDR2 SMNVEV (reference sequence). The CDR3 length is 13 residues. CDR3 nucleotide sequence: TGTGCCAGCAGTCCGACTGGCTACAATGAGCAGTTCTTC. Translation: CASSPTGYNEQFF.

This chain joins TRBV7-3 and TRBJ2-2; no reliable D call. Germline V gives CDR1 SGHTA, CDR2 FQGTGA. V was shortened by 3 bases and J by 2 bases, with 7 bases between the two germline ends. The CDR3 totals 14 residues. CDR3 DNA: TGTGCCAGCAGCTTGAGCGACAACACCGGGGAGCTGTTTTTT. It is translated as CASSLSDNTGELFF.

The genes are TRBV5-8 and TRBJ1-5; the D is unclear. The V end was cut by 4 bases, the J end by 4 bases, with 3 bases between. From germline, CDR1 is SGHTS and CDR2 YDEGEE. The CDR3 totals 11 residues. The CDR3 here is CASSLNQPQHF. The CDR3 coding sequence is TGTGCCAGCAGCCTGAATCAGCCCCAGCATTTT.